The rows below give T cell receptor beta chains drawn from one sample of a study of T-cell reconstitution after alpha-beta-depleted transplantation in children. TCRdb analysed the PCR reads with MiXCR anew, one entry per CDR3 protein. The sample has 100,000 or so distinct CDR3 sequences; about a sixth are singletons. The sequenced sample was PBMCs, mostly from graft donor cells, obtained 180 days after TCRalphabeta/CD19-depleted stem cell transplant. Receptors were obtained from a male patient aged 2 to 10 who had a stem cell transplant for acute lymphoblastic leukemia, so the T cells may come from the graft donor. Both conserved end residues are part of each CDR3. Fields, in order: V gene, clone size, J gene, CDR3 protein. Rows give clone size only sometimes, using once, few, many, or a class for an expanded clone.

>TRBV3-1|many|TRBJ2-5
CASRNQETQYF
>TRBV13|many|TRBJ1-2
CASSPRNGYTF
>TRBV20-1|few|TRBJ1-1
CSARVLDRNTEAFF
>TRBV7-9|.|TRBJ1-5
CASSGQGGQPQHF
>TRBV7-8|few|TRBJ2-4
CASSLDLAKNIQYF
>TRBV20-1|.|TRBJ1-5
CSASEGKRPQHF
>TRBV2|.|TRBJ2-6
CASSRLVGANVLTF
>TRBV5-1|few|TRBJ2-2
CASSFLDRKTGELFF
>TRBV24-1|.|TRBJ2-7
CATSGGHGYEQYF
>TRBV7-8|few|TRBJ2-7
CASSFPRPGGDEQYF
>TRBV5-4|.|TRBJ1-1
CASSLVVDSSAPMNTEAFF
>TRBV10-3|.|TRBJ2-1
CAIRSSYNEQFF
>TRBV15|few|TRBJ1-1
CATSAGVVTEAFF
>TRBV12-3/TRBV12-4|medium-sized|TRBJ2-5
CASSPQGVQETQYF
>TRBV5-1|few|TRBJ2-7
CASSFFDTTYEQYF
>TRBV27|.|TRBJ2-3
CASRLAQIAGLTDTQYF
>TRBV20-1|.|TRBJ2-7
CSAGQGAGLHEQYF
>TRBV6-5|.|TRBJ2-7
CASSLKPSSYEQYF
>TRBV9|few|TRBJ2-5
CASSVGVGHLDGETQYF
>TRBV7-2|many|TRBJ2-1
CASRKPSGSEQFF
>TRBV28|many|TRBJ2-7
CASNGANTKSYEQYF
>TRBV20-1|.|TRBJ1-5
CSARAGTGVNQPQHF
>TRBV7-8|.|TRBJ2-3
CASSGPGDMGSLTDTQYF
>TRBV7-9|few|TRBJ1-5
CASSLAGGDNQPQHF
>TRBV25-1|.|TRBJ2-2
CASSDYLSRTGGTGELFF
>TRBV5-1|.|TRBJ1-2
CASSSGLYGYTF
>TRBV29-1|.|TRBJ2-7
CSVEVSSYEQYF
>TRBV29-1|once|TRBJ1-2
CSSGPGYTF
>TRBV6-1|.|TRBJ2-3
CASSQGQGMGTDTQYF
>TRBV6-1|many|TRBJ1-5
CASSGGQPQHF
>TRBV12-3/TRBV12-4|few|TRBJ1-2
CASRTTGTPNYGYTF
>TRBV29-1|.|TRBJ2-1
CSVEDPDKVTVLQFF